This T cell receptor (beta chain) was obtained from a study of T cell changes during pregnancy in multiple sclerosis. TCRdb's table, derived via immunoSEQ multiplex PCR, lists solely in-frame clones and lacks some. The repertoire has some 99,000 clones, roughly 92% of them found once; the top ten carry about 0.98%. The CDR3 contains 16 residues. Germline loops: CDR1 MNHEY, CDR2 SVGAGI. Trimming removed 4 bases from V and 0 bases from J; junction bases left unmatched: 6. Sequenced material: peripheral blood, taken after pregnancy. This sequence was found in a female donor with multiple sclerosis, enrolled in a pregnancy study. The gene calls are TRBV6-5 and TRBJ1-3; 7 bases fit TRBD1. CDR3 nucleotide sequence: TGTGCCAGCAGTTCCCTGACAGGGATCTCTGGAAACACCATATATTTT. The encoded protein is CASSSLTGISGNTIYF.